This entry lists 9 T cell receptor beta chains sequenced from one sample in a study of post-analysis software for immune sequencing data. General study results and limits: Controls showed lower frequencies than patients for a handful of TRBV segments, and TRBV5-6, TRBV5-1 and TRBV20-1 were among these.

cDNA libraries of TCR beta carried unique molecular identifiers. TCRdb ran MiXCR on the PCR reads and lists one entry per CDR3 protein. The sample shows about 770,000 distinct CDR3 sequences, about 43% of them seen only once. For these receptors, no antigen is known. The sample was blood. These receptors came from a girl between 10 and 17 years old with multiple sclerosis.

The chain has TRBV20-1 and TRBJ2-3; D is perhaps TRBD2 (6 bases). The V end lost 3 bases, the J end lost 4 bases, and 17 bases lay between the germline ends. Germline-derived CDR1 and CDR2 are DFQATT and SNEGSKA (reference sequence). This CDR3 spans 15 amino acids. The CDR3 DNA reads TGCAGTGCTAGGGAGGGGCCCTATAGGGCAGATACGCAGTATTTT. It is translated as CSAREGPYRADTQYF.

The chain links TRBV12-5 to TRBJ2-4; 11 nucleotides match TRBD2. The J call may be incorrect, as the DNA end agrees better with TRBJ2-7. The CDR3 is 17 residues long. The germline V gene has CDR1 LGHNT and CDR2 FRNRAP. CDR3 sequence reads: CASGLASGLAVPYEQYF. In DNA form, the CDR3 reads TGTGCTAGTGGTTTGGCCTCGGGACTAGCGGTCCCCTACGAGCAGTACTTC.

This clonotype was seen a handful of times. V and J are TRBV20-1 and TRBJ2-5; 9 positions match TRBD2. The germline V gene encodes CDR1 DFQATT and CDR2 SNEGSKA (reference sequence). CDR3 length equals 15 residues. The junction had 10 bases not matched to a gene; V was cut back by 3 bases and J by 5 bases. The CDR3 reads CSASAGSGRSETQYF. CDR3 bases: TGCAGTGCTAGTGCGGGTAGCGGGAGATCTGAGACCCAGTACTTC.

The chain links TRBV5-1 to TRBJ2-5; D perhaps matches TRBD1 (5 bases). Trimming shortened V by 4 bases and J by 11 bases, and 18 bases separated the two germline ends. The CDR3 is 13 residues long. Germline V lookup: CDR1 SGHRS, CDR2 YFSETQ. CDR3 sequence (DNA): TGCGCCAGCAGCCTATTCCAGGGTAAGGGGCAGTACTTC. Translated: CASSLFQGKGQYF.

This clonotype was detected only a few times. The gene calls are TRBV7-9 and TRBJ2-1; TRBD1 might be the D (5 bases). The CDR3 loop spans 14 amino acids. Germline CDR1 reads SEHNR; CDR2 reads FQNEAQ (reference sequence). Trimming cost V 0 bases and J 5 bases, with 8 bases left between them. The CDR3 here is CASSLAQVDNEQFF. In nucleotides, the CDR3 is TGTGCCAGCAGCTTAGCACAGGTAGACAATGAGCAGTTCTTC.

The chain uses TRBV5-1 and TRBJ2-6, with a weak D call TRBD1 (5 bases). Trimming removed 0 bases from V and 0 bases from J, with 10 bases in between. CDR3 length equals 17 residues. The germline V gene has CDR1 SGHRS and CDR2 YFSETQ. In DNA, the CDR3 is TGCGCCAGCAGCTTGGCCAGGGCGATCTCTGGGGCCAACGTCCTGACTTTC. As protein: CASSLARAISGANVLTF. The variable domain in full, completed from reference TRBV5-1 and TRBJ2-6, reads KAGVTQTPRYLIKTRGQQVTLSCSPISGHRSVSWYQQTPGQGLQFLFEYFSETQRNKGNFPGRFSGRQFSNSRSEMNVSTLELGDSALYLCASSLARAISGANVLTFGAGSRLTVL.

V gene TRBV7-2 combines with J gene TRBJ2-7; 7 bases are a match to TRBD2. The J segment lost 2 bases and the V segment lost 0 bases, leaving 13 bases of the junction unmatched. The CDR3 sequence is 18 residues long. Per germline, CDR1 SGHTA and CDR2 FQGNSA. CDR3 residues: CASSLAPSMSGMAYEQYF. CDR3 nucleotides: TGTGCCAGCAGCTTAGCCCCGAGTATGAGCGGGATGGCCTACGAGCAGTACTTC.

In its sample, this clonotype was seen a few times. The chain uses TRBV29-1 and TRBJ1-4; D remains unclear. The V and J ends lost 4 bases and 8 bases respectively, with 8 bases between them. Germline CDR1 reads SQVTM; CDR2 reads ANQGSEA. The CDR3 covers 11 residues. The CDR3 reads CSVVLGEKLFF. The CDR3 DNA reads TGCAGCGTTGTTTTAGGAGAAAAACTGTTTTTT. The full variable domain, rest sourced from reference TRBV29-1 and TRBJ1-4, is SAVISQKPSRDICQRGTSLTIQCQVDSQVTMMFWYRQQPGQSLTLIATANQGSEATYESGFVIDKFPISRPNLTFSTLTVSNMSPEDSSIYLCSVVLGEKLFFGSGTQLSVL.

CDR3 bases: TGCGCCAGCAGCCAAGATGAAAGTCAGCCCCAGCATTTT. It translates to CASSQDESQPQHF. The V and J genes are TRBV4-1 and TRBJ1-5; D gene ambiguous. Germline V CDR1 and CDR2: MGHRA, YSYEKL. Deletions cut 0 bases from V and 6 bases from J, with 6 bases between. This CDR3 is built from 13 residues.